The next 20 T cell receptor beta chains were all read from a single sample in a study of blood T cell repertoires in COVID-19. TCRdb keeps only in-frame clones here, not all; method: immunoSEQ multiplex PCR. The sample has some 350,000 clones, 89% seen once; the top ten hold less than 3.5%. The sequenced sample was peripheral blood. The receptor set was obtained from a woman between 25 and 40 years old with COVID-19, enrolled during active disease.

CDR3 sequence (DNA): TGTGCCAGCAGCCACAGGGTCTCCACCGGGGAGCTGTTTTTT. Encoded protein: CASSHRVSTGELFF. The V call is TRBV6-5, the J call TRBJ2-2, with D possibly being TRBD1 (6 bases). Between the trimmed V and J ends, which lost 6 bases and 4 bases, there was a span of 12 bases. Looked up from germline, CDR1 is MNHEY and CDR2 is SVGAGI. This CDR3 spans 14 amino acids.

This chain connects TRBV5-6 to TRBJ2-1, with 8 positions matching TRBD2. With 2 bases clipped from V and 5 bases from J, the junction kept 6 bases outside the gene matches. The CDR3 loop spans 15 amino acids. Germline lookup yields CDR1 SGHDT and CDR2 YYEEEE. The CDR3 sequence: CASSFERGPNNEQFF. In DNA, the CDR3 is TGTGCCAGCAGCTTTGAGCGGGGGCCGAACAATGAGCAGTTCTTC.

The gene calls are TRBV27 and TRBJ1-2; D may be TRBD1 (5 bases). The CDR3 runs to 18 residues. The germline gives CDR1 MNHEY, CDR2 SMNVEV (reference sequence). Trimming removed 4 bases at V and 8 bases at J, with 29 bases between. The CDR3 sequence is CASSSLPGERSRGPGYTF. In DNA, the CDR3 is TGTGCCAGCAGTTCCCTACCGGGGGAGCGGTCGCGGGGTCCGGGCTACACCTTC.

The CDR3 loop reads CASRRSSGVSYEQYF. The CDR3 DNA is TGTGCCAGCAGGAGGTCTAGCGGGGTCTCCTACGAGCAGTACTTC. The chain couples TRBV28 to TRBJ2-7, with 9 bases fitting TRBD2. Germline-derived CDR1 and CDR2 are MDHEN and SYDVKM. Unmatched junction bases numbered 6, after V lost 6 bases and J lost 0 bases. CDR3 size: 15 residues.

The genes are TRBV19 and TRBJ2-1, with 8 bases aligning to TRBD2. V dropped 9 bases and J dropped 8; count of bases not matched to a gene: 6. The CDR3 runs 12 residues. CDR1 is LNHDA, CDR2 SQIVND, per germline (reference sequence). The CDR3 bases are TGTGCCAGCCGGGGGGGGGAAGATGAGCAGTTCTTC. Residues: CASRGGEDEQFF. The variable domain in full, completed from reference TRBV19 and TRBJ2-1, reads DGGITQSPKYLFRKEGQNVTLSCEQNLNHDAMYWYRQDPGQGLRLIYYSQIVNDFQKGDIAEGYSVSREKKESFPLTVTSAQKNPTAFYLCASRGGEDEQFFGPGTRLTVL.

The chain carries TRBV9 and TRBJ2-6; D gene ambiguous. The CDR3 is 15 amino acids. V was shortened by 5 bases and J by 0 bases, with 9 bases between the two germline ends. From germline, CDR1 is SGDLS and CDR2 YYNGEE. CDR3 amino acids: CASRSTRSGANVLTF. In DNA, the CDR3 is TGTGCCAGCAGATCTACTCGCTCTGGGGCCAACGTCCTGACTTTC.

This clone was picked up one time. V usage is TRBV6-5 and J usage is TRBJ1-1; 10 positions match TRBD1. Unmatched junction bases numbered 10, after V lost 7 bases and J lost 5 bases. CDR3 length equals 15 residues. Germline V lookup: CDR1 MNHEY, CDR2 SVGAGI. The CDR3 here is CASMWWTGGGTEAFF. As DNA, the CDR3 is TGTGCCAGCATGTGGTGGACAGGGGGAGGTACTGAAGCTTTCTTT.

The chain joins TRBV10-3 to TRBJ1-2; weak D call: TRBD1 (5 bases). Germline V gene sequence: CDR1 ENHRY, CDR2 SYGVKD. This CDR3 region has 12 residues. V lost 8 bases and J 7 bases, leaving 14 bases between the germline ends. The CDR3 here is CAISRGESGYTF. CDR3 coding DNA: TGTGCCATCTCACGGGGGGAATCTGGCTACACCTTC.

The V call is TRBV4-1, the J call TRBJ2-7, with D possibly being TRBD1 (6 bases). The CDR3 length is 15 residues. V was pared by 8 bases and J by 0 bases, with 17 bases between. Germline V lookup: CDR1 MGHRA, CDR2 YSYEKL. CDR3 loop: CASGRQVRSSYEQYV. The CDR3 nucleotides read TGCGCCAGCGGTAGACAGGTTCGAAGCTCCTACGAGCAGTACGTC.

The V gene is TRBV6-1, the J gene TRBJ2-7; TRBD1 agrees at 8 bases. This CDR3 has 16 amino acids. V shed 3 bases, J shed 4 bases, and the junction held 11 bases outside the gene matches. Germline CDR1 and CDR2: MNHNS and SASEGT. CDR3 nucleotide sequence: TGTGCCAGCAGTGAGGCGACAGGGGCAGGGAGTTACGAGCAGTACTTC. This translates into CASSEATGAGSYEQYF.

The V gene is TRBV19, the J gene TRBJ2-3; no reliable D call. V dropped 5 bases and J dropped 5 bases, with 11 bases sitting between them. CDR1 is LNHDA and CDR2 is SQIVND in the germline V gene (reference sequence). The CDR3 covers 13 residues. CDR3 bases: TGTGCCAGTAGTTTACTAAACCGAGATACGCAGTATTTT. It specifies CASSLLNRDTQYF. Supplemented by reference TRBV19 and TRBJ2-3, the full variable domain reads DGGITQSPKYLFRKEGQNVTLSCEQNLNHDAMYWYRQDPGQGLRLIYYSQIVNDFQKGDIAEGYSVSREKKESFPLTVTSAQKNPTAFYLCASSLLNRDTQYFGPGTRLTVL.

The chain carries TRBV29-1 and TRBJ2-1, with D possibly TRBD1 on 5 matching bases. The CDR3 runs to 13 residues. Deletions cut 3 bases from V and 3 bases from J, with 9 bases between. The germline V gene has CDR1 SQVTM and CDR2 ANQGSEA. CDR3 in amino acids: CSVELTDYNEQFF. The CDR3 DNA reads TGCAGCGTTGAGTTGACAGACTACAATGAGCAGTTCTTC.

This clone appeared a single time. The chain couples TRBV6-1 to TRBJ2-2; possibly TRBD2 for D (5 bases). The CDR3 has 17 residues. V was clipped by 4 bases and J by 4 bases, with 19 bases between them. Germline V gene lookup returns CDR1 MNHNS and CDR2 SASEGT. CDR3 DNA: TGTGCCAGCAGTGGCAAAGAGCGCATCGGAGGCACCGGGGAGCTGTTTTTT. Its translation is CASSGKERIGGTGELFF.

This chain links TRBV7-2 with TRBJ2-1; 14 bases fit TRBD2. The CDR3 sequence is 19 residues long. The germline CDR1 and CDR2 sequences are SGHTA and FQGNSA. Trimming took 2 bases from V and 4 from J; bases not matched to a gene: 10. CDR3 in DNA: TGTGCCAGCAGCTTACTGAAGAGGGGACTAGCGGGAGCGTACAATGAGCAGTTCTTC. Its translation: CASSLLKRGLAGAYNEQFF.

The chain uses TRBV6-2 or TRBV6-3 and TRBJ2-5; 8 nucleotides line up with TRBD1. V dropped 2 bases and J dropped 5; count of bases not matched to a gene: 13. Per germline, CDR1 MNHEY and CDR2 SVGEGT. CDR3 size: 17 residues. Written as DNA, the CDR3 is TGTGCCAGCAGTTACCCCCCTCAGGGGGCGGTAAGGGAGACCCAGTACTTC. This gives the protein CASSYPPQGAVRETQYF.

The CDR3 spells CASSQLNSGGNYGYTF. The CDR3 DNA sequence: TGCGCCAGCAGCCAATTAAACTCAGGGGGTAACTATGGCTACACCTTC. The chain has TRBV4-1 and TRBJ1-2; TRBD1 matches at 7 bases. V shed 2 bases, J shed 1 base, and the junction held 7 bases outside the gene matches. Per the germline V gene, CDR1 is MGHRA and CDR2 is YSYEKL. The CDR3 extends over 16 amino acids.

The count of this clone is one. The chain joins TRBV2 to TRBJ2-1, with D hard to call. Germline CDR1 reads SNHLY; CDR2 reads FYNNEI. V shed 4 bases and J shed 4 bases, with 5 bases lying between them. The CDR3 is 12 amino acids. CDR3 sequence reads: CASSVKYNEQFF. Here the CDR3 DNA reads TGTGCCAGCAGTGTTAAATACAATGAGCAGTTCTTC.

The V call is TRBV9, the J call TRBJ1-1, with a weak D call TRBD1 (5 bases). With 4 bases removed from V and 5 bases from J, the gap between germline ends came to 18 bases. CDR1 and CDR2 from the germline V gene are SGDLS and YYNGEE. This CDR3 region has 15 residues. CDR3 bases: TGTGCCAGCAGCCCCCATGGGGGAGGGGTAACTGAAGCTTTCTTT. It specifies CASSPHGGGVTEAFF.

The chain couples TRBV5-1 to TRBJ1-3; a weak D match, TRBD1 (6 bases). V was pared by 0 bases and J by 0 bases, with 16 bases between. CDR1 is SGHRS, CDR2 YFSETQ, per germline. The CDR3 runs 18 residues. The CDR3 here is CASSLDGAGAFSGNTIYF. DNA for the CDR3: TGCGCCAGCAGCTTGGATGGGGCAGGGGCATTCTCTGGAAACACCATATATTTT.

The chain joins TRBV6-5 to TRBJ2-7, with 8 bases lining up with TRBD2. Germline V gives CDR1 MNHEY, CDR2 SVGAGI. The CDR3 is 14 residues long. V was clipped by 7 bases and J by 9 bases; unmatched bases: 14. The CDR3 reads CASTPEAGALGQYF. The CDR3 nucleotides are TGTGCCAGCACCCCGGAAGCGGGGGCGCTGGGGCAGTACTTC.